The present T cell receptor (beta chain) was sequenced within a study of T cell repertoires in cytomegalovirus infection. In the study overall: It was recently identified HLA-C-restricted and well-studied HLA-B-restricted CMV epitopes that the study used. Public TCR beta signatures indicated both CMV infection and matching HLA type.

In this sample, this clonotype turned up many times. Antigen specificity is unknown. MiXCR, applied by TCRdb to the reads, yields one record per CDR3 protein. Of about 310,000 distinct CDR3 sequences listed, 20% to 25% are singletons. Points from the study as a whole: Dominating the ex vivo response were TCR beta clonotypes that were CMV-specific and HLA-C-restricted. Identification of carriers of CMV plus the relevant HLA was achieved through cumulative public TCR beta family frequency.

The source of this sequence is a human donor in good health (CMV status not recorded). Some clones in this sample may be carry-over from other donors' samples. Here the sequenced sample was cultured PBMCs, taken from culture after CMV antigen stimulation.

The CDR3 region is CASSLAAGRRGYTF. The CDR3 DNA reads as TGTGCCAGCAGCTTAGCGGCGGGGCGGCGGGGCTACACCTTC. The chain has TRBV7-2 and TRBJ1-2; the D gene is possibly TRBD1 (5 bases). Per germline, CDR1 SGHTA and CDR2 FQGNSA. This CDR3 is built from 14 residues. Deletions cut 0 bases from V and 8 bases from J, with 13 bases between.